The rows below give T cell receptor beta chains drawn from one sample of a study of tissue T cells after allogeneic stem cell transplantation. Method: immunoSEQ multiplex PCR; TCRdb's copy keeps in-frame clones and lacks some. This table holds about 24,000 clones, more than 60% found once. The specimen comprised tissue from the ileum, sampled at autopsy. The receptors stem from a female donor older than 55 with lung cancer. Both conserved end residues are part of each CDR3. A D gene is named only where the DNA matches it firmly. Size is stated for part of the rows, as once, few or many counts, or as a class when the clone is expanded.

V gene,J gene,clone size,D gene,CDR3 protein,CDR3 DNA
TRBV11-3,TRBJ2-3,-,TRBD2,CASSKRGTTDTQYF,TGTGCCAGCAGCAAGCGGGGCACCACAGATACGCAGTATTTT
TRBV5-4,TRBJ2-4,medium-sized,TRBD1,CASSAGQENIQYF,TGTGCCAGCAGCGCCGGACAGGAAAACATTCAGTACTTC
TRBV3-1/TRBV3-2,TRBJ1-3,-,-,CASSTTVGNTIYF,TGTGCCAGCAGTACAACGGTAGGAAACACCATATATTTT
TRBV18,TRBJ2-3,-,TRBD1,CASSAQGVYTDTQYF,TGTGCCAGCTCAGCCCAGGGGGTGTACACAGATACGCAGTATTTT
TRBV7-3,TRBJ2-3,-,-,CASSPVGGFGTDTQYF,TGTGCCAGCAGCCCCGTCGGGGGTTTTGGCACAGATACGCAGTATTTT
TRBV6-2/TRBV6-3,TRBJ2-3,few,-,CASSPTTDTQYF,TGTGCCAGCAGCCCGACCACAGATACGCAGTATTTT
TRBV6-2/TRBV6-3,TRBJ2-5,-,-,CASSSGRPTTQYF,TGTGCCAGCAGTTCAGGACGGCCAACGACCCAGTACTTC
TRBV2,TRBJ2-4,-,TRBD2,CASSEERGLAKNIQYF,TGTGCCAGCAGTGAAGAGCGGGGGCTAGCCAAAAACATTCAGTACTTC
TRBV6-5,TRBJ1-3,-,-,CASSLAPKSGNTIYF,TGTGCCAGCAGCCTGGCCCCTAAATCTGGAAACACCATATATTTT
TRBV9,TRBJ2-1,-,TRBD2,CASSGGGLNEQFF,TGTGCCAGCAGCGGCGGGGGGCTAAATGAGCAGTTCTTC
TRBV19,TRBJ2-7,-,-,CASRQGSRSEQYF,TGTGCCAGTAGACAGGGTTCCCGGTCCGAGCAGTACTTC
TRBV5-1,TRBJ1-2,-,-,CASSSGINGYTF,TGCGCCAGCAGCTCGGGGATTAATGGCTACACCTTC
TRBV5-5,TRBJ1-1,-,-,CASSLTPSGNTEAFF,TGTGCCAGCAGCCTGACCCCTTCGGGGAACACTGAAGCTTTCTTT
TRBV5-4,TRBJ1-1,few,-,CASSLERAYTEAFF,TGTGCCAGCAGCTTGGAAAGGGCCTACACTGAAGCTTTCTTT
TRBV4-2,TRBJ1-5,-,TRBD1,CASSQEGTGDQPQHF,TGTGCCAGCAGCCAAGAAGGGACAGGGGACCAGCCCCAGCATTTT
TRBV4-1,TRBJ2-5,-,TRBD1,CASSQARTGRETQYF,TGCGCCAGCAGCCAAGCCCGGACAGGGAGGGAGACCCAGTACTTC
TRBV24-1,TRBJ2-3,-,-,CATSEAGGDTQYF,TGTGCCACCAGTGAAGCGGGCGGAGATACGCAGTATTTT
TRBV6-5,TRBJ2-1,-,-,CASRHGRHSYNEQFF,TGTGCCAGCAGGCACGGGCGGCACTCCTACAATGAGCAGTTCTTC
TRBV5-6,TRBJ2-1,few,TRBD1,CASSLPGTGGNEQFF,TGTGCCAGCAGCCTGCCCGGGACAGGGGGCAATGAGCAGTTCTTC
TRBV7-9,TRBJ2-7,-,-,CASEDRELRPYEQYF,TGTGCCAGCGAAGACAGAGAACTTCGACCCTACGAGCAGTACTTC
TRBV30,TRBJ1-1,-,-,CAWSQTRREAFF,TGTGCCTGGAGTCAAACCAGGCGCGAAGCTTTCTTT
TRBV18,TRBJ1-2,-,-,CASSPRGIGYTF,TGTGCCAGCTCACCAAGAGGGATTGGCTACACCTTC
TRBV28,TRBJ1-2,-,TRBD1,CASSPGTGGMWNYGYTF,TGTGCCAGCAGTCCCGGGACAGGGGGCATGTGGAACTATGGCTACACCTTC
TRBV5-4,TRBJ2-2,-,-,CASSLQGNSGELFF,TGTGCCAGCAGCTTGCAGGGTAATTCCGGGGAGCTGTTTTTT
TRBV7-2,TRBJ2-6,-,TRBD2,CASSLGAGAYSGANVLTF,TGTGCCAGCAGCTTAGGAGCGGGGGCCTACTCTGGGGCCAACGTCCTGACTTTC
TRBV9,TRBJ2-5,-,-,CASSPSGGRGAQETQYF,TGTGCCAGCAGCCCCTCTGGGGGAAGGGGGGCTCAAGAGACCCAGTACTTC
TRBV2,TRBJ2-5,-,TRBD2,CASSETSGGTFMKAQYF,TGTGCCAGCAGTGAGACTAGCGGGGGGACATTTATGAAGGCCCAGTACTTC
TRBV5-1,TRBJ2-1,-,TRBD2,CASSLGISFSGRVNEQFF,TGCGCCAGCAGCTTGGGCATATCCTTTAGCGGGAGGGTCAATGAGCAGTTCTTC
TRBV21-1,TRBJ2-2,-,-,CASSKERLAGGTGELFF,TGTGCCAGCAGCAAAGAGCGGCTAGCGGGAGGGACCGGGGAGCTGTTTTTT
TRBV4-2,TRBJ2-7,once,TRBD2,CASSQDASGLYEQYF,TGTGCCAGCAGCCAAGATGCTAGCGGCCTCTACGAGCAGTACTTC
TRBV27,TRBJ2-5,-,-,CASKPWAQETQYF,TGTGCCAGCAAACCCTGGGCACAAGAGACCCAGTACTTC
TRBV2,TRBJ1-4,-,TRBD1,CAKARTGGAEKLFF,TGTGCCAAAGCCCGGACAGGGGGAGCTGAAAAACTGTTTTTT
TRBV7-3,TRBJ2-1,once,TRBD2,CASSPQASGGGEQFF,TGTGCCAGCAGCCCCCAGGCTAGCGGGGGGGGTGAGCAGTTCTTC
TRBV9,TRBJ2-3,-,TRBD1,CASSVVGGGPTDTQYF,TGTGCCAGCAGCGTAGTAGGGGGCGGCCCCACAGATACGCAGTATTTT
TRBV5-6,TRBJ2-3,-,-,CASSLERGHGDTQYF,TGTGCCAGCAGCTTGGAACGGGGTCATGGAGATACGCAGTATTTT
TRBV6-5,TRBJ1-1,-,-,CASRAPNTEAFF,TGTGCCAGCCGGGCCCCGAACACTGAAGCTTTCTTT
TRBV12-3/TRBV12-4,TRBJ1-6,-,TRBD1,CASRNRGSPLHF,TGTGCCAGCAGGAACAGGGGTTCACCCCTCCACTTT
TRBV18,TRBJ1-2,-,-,CASSSGAKANYGYTF,TGTGCCAGCTCATCAGGGGCCAAAGCTAACTATGGCTACACCTTC
TRBV7-7,TRBJ2-2,few,TRBD1,CASSLRTGGTGELFF,TGTGCCAGCAGCTTAAGGACAGGGGGAACCGGGGAGCTGTTTTTT
TRBV9,TRBJ1-5,-,TRBD1,CASSETGGSNQPQHF,TGTGCCAGCAGCGAGACAGGGGGCAGCAATCAGCCCCAGCATTTT
TRBV29-1,TRBJ1-1,-,-,CSVEEDQGLNTEAFF,TGCAGCGTTGAAGAAGATCAGGGTTTGAACACTGAAGCTTTCTTT